The 18 T cell receptor beta chains presented below share a single source sample, sequenced in a study of T cell responses to AZD1222 COVID-19 vaccine (dated by TCRdb to 2020 to 2023). This specimen's time point label, per the study, means: baseline before first vaccination. The method was the immunoSEQ multiplex PCR assay. Here the immuneACCESS table is served through TCRdb, limited to in-frame sequences with V and J called. Missing clones are a known gap in these copies; in checked studies unresolved V genes cover under half, and the rest lacks a known reason. Recorded for this sample are some 170,000 clones; roughly nine tenths of them occurred a single time. The ten top clones hold 2.6% of the sample. This material consisted of peripheral blood, taken on day 0 of AZD1222 vaccination. The receptor source for this set is an adult in good health.

J is TRBJ1-2 and V is TRBV3-1 (or the pseudogene TRBV3-2); a possible D gene is TRBD1 (5 bases). Looked up from germline, CDR1 is LGHDT and CDR2 is YNNKEL (reference sequence). The CDR3 is made up of 14 amino acids. Trimming cost V 1 base and J 8 bases, with 14 bases left between them. The CDR3 DNA reads TGTGCCAGCAGCCAAGCTGTTAGGGGCGAGGGCTACACCTTC. This gives the protein CASSQAVRGEGYTF.

This chain links TRBV27 with TRBJ2-1; weak D call: TRBD2 (6 bases). The V end was cut by 4 bases, the J end by 7 bases, with 14 bases between. CDR1 is MNHEY, CDR2 SMNVEV, per germline (reference sequence). The CDR3 totals 14 residues. CDR3 sequence (DNA): TGTGCCAGCAGTTCCTGGGACTCAGGGAATGAGCAGTTCTTC. It translates to CASSSWDSGNEQFF.

V gene TRBV27 combines with J gene TRBJ1-1, with 7 nucleotides matching TRBD1. The trim removed 7 bases at V and 1 base at J, leaving 6 bases unmatched. The CDR3 runs 14 residues. Germline assignment: CDR1 MNHEY and CDR2 SMNVEV (reference sequence). The CDR3 is CASKLTGQNTEAFF. In DNA, the CDR3 is TGTGCCAGCAAATTGACAGGGCAGAACACTGAAGCTTTCTTT.

The chain joins TRBV21-1 to TRBJ2-6; the D segment call TRBD2 is taken from the table without a DNA check. TRBV21-1 has pseudogene status. This CDR3 is 20 amino acids long. CDR3 sequence: CASSKIETSGRYSGANVLTF. DNA of the CDR3: TGTGCCAGCAGCAAAATTGAGACTAGCGGGAGGTATTCTGGGGCCAACGTCCTGACTTTC.

As concerns this clone: In the same sample, other DNA sequences code for this CDR3. The rearrangement joins TRBV12-3 or TRBV12-4 to TRBJ1-1; D is undetermined. The V end lost 3 bases, the J end lost 6 bases, and 8 bases lay between the germline ends. This CDR3 spans 12 amino acids. The CDR3 DNA follows: TGTGCCAGCAGTTTGGTCGGCGCTGAAGCTTTCTTT. Translated: CASSLVGAEAFF.

The gene calls are TRBV21-1 and TRBJ2-2; the table's D call, TRBD1, has no DNA check behind it. TRBV21-1 is reported as a pseudogene. This CDR3 region has 15 residues. CDR3 sequence (DNA): TGTGCCAGCAGCACACAGGGGGCGAGGACCGGGGAGCTGTTTTTT. Its translation is CASSTQGARTGELFF.

This clone has just one count. The V call is TRBV3-1 (or the pseudogene TRBV3-2), the J call TRBJ2-7; no clear D gene. Trimming stripped 6 bases from V and 3 bases from J, with 6 bases between. Germline V CDR1 and CDR2: LGHDT, YNNKEL (reference sequence). The CDR3 has 11 amino acids. DNA of the CDR3: TGTGCCAGCAGAAACAGCTACGAGCAGTACTTC. Translating gives CASRNSYEQYF.

J is TRBJ1-2 and V is TRBV21-1. TRBV21-1 is reported as a pseudogene. CDR3 length: 19 residues. Here the CDR3 reads CASSKALAGAKYLRYGYTF. In DNA, the CDR3 is TGTGCCAGCAGCAAAGCGCTCGCGGGAGCAAAATACCTCAGATATGGCTACACCTTC.

The chain has TRBV5-6 and TRBJ1-3; D remains unclear. The V gene lost 0 bases and the J gene lost 2 bases, with 9 bases spanning the gap. Germline V lookup: CDR1 SGHDT, CDR2 YYEEEE. The CDR3 has 15 residues. For the CDR3, the DNA is TGTGCCAGCAGCTTGGCGGGAGGCGCTGGAAACACCATATATTTT. This encodes CASSLAGGAGNTIYF.

This clone was seen just once. The V and J genes are TRBV29-1 and TRBJ1-2; 11 nucleotides align to TRBD1. CDR1 and CDR2 (germline): SQVTM, ANQGSEA. After removal of 7 bases from V and 1 base from J, the junction contained 11 bases not matched to a gene. The CDR3 consists of 16 residues. In nucleotides, the CDR3 is TGCAGCGCTAGGACAGGGGGCGGCCCTTTTAACTATGGCTACACCTTC. As protein: CSARTGGGPFNYGYTF.

The rearrangement uses TRBV29-1 and TRBJ2-2; no reliable D call. The CDR3 runs 13 residues. Germline CDR1 reads SQVTM; CDR2 reads ANQGSEA. The V gene lost 3 bases and the J gene lost 1 base, with 6 bases spanning the gap. The CDR3 DNA reads TGCAGCGTTGATGGCGAGAACACCGGGGAGCTGTTTTTT. It is translated as CSVDGENTGELFF.

The V and J genes are TRBV7-9 and TRBJ1-1, with 8 bases fitting TRBD1. This CDR3 contains 16 residues. Germline CDR1 reads SEHNR; CDR2 reads FQNEAQ (reference sequence). Trimming cost V 5 bases and J 4 bases; bases outside gene matches: 12. The CDR3 loop reads CASSPLTGDRITEAFF. The CDR3 DNA reads as TGTGCCAGCAGCCCCCTGACAGGGGATCGTATCACTGAAGCTTTCTTT.

A few counts support this clone. The chain is built from TRBV29-1 and TRBJ1-2, with D unclear. V lost 6 bases, J lost 2 bases, and 10 bases lay in between. Germline loops: CDR1 SQVTM, CDR2 ANQGSEA. CDR3 length: 12 amino acids. CDR3 in DNA: TGCAGCGTATACAGATTCAACTATGGCTACACCTTC. As protein: CSVYRFNYGYTF.

This sequence joins TRBV30 and TRBJ1-1; maybe TRBD1 (5 bases). Germline V gene lookup returns CDR1 GTSNPN and CDR2 SVGIG (reference sequence). This CDR3 contains 14 residues. V was shortened by 3 bases and J by 0 bases, with 11 bases between the two germline ends. CDR3 amino acids: CAWRWGPLNTEAFF. CDR3 DNA sequence: TGTGCCTGGAGGTGGGGACCTCTGAACACTGAAGCTTTCTTT.

V usage is TRBV9 and J usage is TRBJ2-5; 8 bases are a match to TRBD2. In germline, CDR1 is SGDLS, CDR2 YYNGEE. The CDR3 runs 16 residues. The V and J ends lost 0 bases and 2 bases, in that order; junction bases with no gene match: 6. The CDR3 nucleotides read TGTGCCAGCAGCGTAGCGGGAGGGCGGCCTCAAGAGACCCAGTACTTC. Protein: CASSVAGGRPQETQYF.

This chain joins TRBV6-7 and TRBJ1-2, with D perhaps matching TRBD1 (6 bases). TRBV6-7 is filed as an ORF, its function uncertain. Trimming removed 2 bases from V and 7 bases from J, with 14 bases in between. The CDR3 consists of 14 residues. Here the CDR3 reads CASSYGQGICGYTF. The CDR3 nucleotides are TGTGCCAGCAGTTACGGGCAGGGGATTTGTGGCTACACCTTC.

The rearrangement links TRBV5-4 to TRBJ2-6, with 9 positions matching TRBD1. V dropped 0 bases and J dropped 3; count of bases not matched to a gene: 7. CDR1 is SGHNT, CDR2 YYREEE, per germline (reference sequence). The CDR3 is made up of 18 amino acids. CDR3 bases: TGTGCCAGCAGCTTGGGACAGGGGGTGCGGCGTGGGGCCAACGTCCTGACTTTC. It yields the protein CASSLGQGVRRGANVLTF.

On this clone: This specimen includes other DNA sequences encoding the same CDR3. The chain links TRBV19 to TRBJ1-5; D is uncertain. CDR1 is LNHDA, CDR2 SQIVND, per germline (reference sequence). Between the trimmed V and J ends, which lost 3 bases and 7 bases, there was a span of 10 bases. The CDR3 sequence is 13 residues long. CDR3 nucleotide sequence: TGTGCCAGTAGTATTGAGGGCCAACAGCCCCAGCATTTT. Amino acid sequence: CASSIEGQQPQHF.